This is a list of T cell receptor beta chains from one sample in a study of technical replicates of blood from a few donors. Generated by immunoSEQ multiplex PCR, the TCRdb table keeps only in-frame clones and is missing some. This table holds tens of thousands of clones, roughly 90% found once. Sequenced material: PBMCs. These receptors all stem from a human donor in good health. Some clones in this sample may be carry-over from other donors' samples. Both conserved end residues are part of each CDR3. The D gene is left open where the match is weak. Only some rows state a clone size, as once, few, many or a class for expanded clones.

j_call | v_call | clone_size | cdr3_length | d_call | cdr3_nt | cdr3_aa
TRBJ1-4 | TRBV6-6 | NA | 14 | NA | TGTGCCAGCAGTGTACAGGGTCCGGGTGAAAAACTGTTTTTT | CASSVQGPGEKLFF
TRBJ1-2 | TRBV27 | NA | 11 | NA | TGTGCCAGCAGTTCGGGTATTGGCTACACCTTC | CASSSGIGYTF
TRBJ1-1 | TRBV19 | NA | 16 | NA | TGTGCCAGTAGGCCAACGGGTTTTGCCAAGAACACTGAAGCTTTCTTT | CASRPTGFAKNTEAFF
TRBJ1-6 | TRBV6-5 | NA | 14 | NA | TGTGCCAGCAGTTCGGGCAGGGAAAATTCACCCCTCCACTTT | CASSSGRENSPLHF
TRBJ2-1 | TRBV18 | NA | 14 | NA | TGTGCCAGCTCACCAACGATTAGGGAGATTGAGCAGTTCTTC | CASSPTIREIEQFF
TRBJ1-6 | TRBV5-8 | NA | 13 | NA | TGTGCCAGCAGGCGGGAAAGGAATTCACCCCTCCACTTT | CASRRERNSPLHF
TRBJ2-3 | TRBV18 | NA | 15 | NA | TGTGCCAGCTCACCAGGGGAGTTCTCCACAGATACGCAGTATTTT | CASSPGEFSTDTQYF
TRBJ2-7 | TRBV7-9 | once | 14 | NA | TGTGCCAGCAGCGCCTACATGACAGGAGTCGAGCAGTACTTC | CASSAYMTGVEQYF
TRBJ2-5 | TRBV15 | NA | 17 | NA | TGTGCCACCAGCAGAGAGGGATCGAGACAGAAGAAAGAGACCCAGTACTTC | CATSREGSRQKKETQYF
TRBJ2-1 | TRBV6-7 | NA | 14 | NA | TGTGCCAGCAGTTACGGGGGGAGGTCCGGTGAGCAGTTCTTC | CASSYGGRSGEQFF
TRBJ2-1 | TRBV5-1 | NA | 15 | NA | TGCGCCAGCAGCTTGGTAACTACTCCCTACAATGAGCAGTTCTTC | CASSLVTTPYNEQFF
TRBJ1-1 | TRBV2 | once | 14 | NA | TGTGCCACCCGTAATTGGGGGCTGAACACTGAAGCTTTCTTT | CATRNWGLNTEAFF